Each of the 8 T cell receptor beta chains below was sequenced from the same sample in a study of persistence of HIV-infected CD4 T cells (dated by TCRdb to about 2020). The immunoSEQ hsTCRB assay version 4 in survey mode was used to sequence TCRbeta repertoires from genomic DNA. TCRdb carries this immuneACCESS record with in-frame sequences only. Its versions omit some clonotypes, under half of them owing to an unresolved V gene in the studies checked, with the rest unexplained. This sample holds tens of thousands of clones; around 80% were observed only once. The ten most abundant clones make up 3.5% to 5.5% of the sample. These receptors have no known antigen. The treatment or condition tag for this specimen amounts to: suppressive antiretroviral therapy. Lysates of CMV-infected fibroblasts at 10 ug/mL were used to stimulate the cells. Memory populations depleted of antigen-responding cells were obtained by sorting nonresponding CD40L-negative CD69-negative CD45RO-high memory CD4+ T cells.

The sequencing here drew on CD4+ T cells sorted from PBMCs after roughly 17-hour stimulation, taken from a patient who received antiretroviral therapy. The sample's cell subset or site label, in plain terms: CD40L-CD69- CD45RO-high memory CD4 T cells not responding to CMV lysate. The receptors here all came from an adult man with HIV who was CMV-seropositive.

This chain joins TRBV1 and TRBJ2-2; the table's D call, TRBD2, has no DNA check behind it. TRBV1 is classified as a pseudogene. This CDR3 region has 18 residues. The CDR3 here is CTSSQETTSGGNTGELFF. As DNA, the CDR3 is TGCACCAGCAGCCAAGAAACTACTAGCGGGGGGAACACCGGGGAGCTGTTTTTT.

The J gene is TRBJ1-4, the V gene TRBV9, with no clear D. CDR3 length equals 15 residues. The V and J ends lost 3 bases and 0 bases respectively, with 9 bases between them. Germline CDR1 reads SGDLS; CDR2 reads YYNGEE. Here the CDR3 DNA reads TGTGCCAGCAGCGCCGAACAGACAACTAATGAAAAACTGTTTTTT. It yields the protein CASSAEQTTNEKLFF. The full variable domain, with the rest looked up from reference TRBV9 and TRBJ1-4, is DSGVTQTPKHLITATGQRVTLRCSPRSGDLSVYWYQQSLDQGLQFLIQYYNGEERAKGNILERFSAQQFPDLHSELNLSSLELGDSALYFCASSAEQTTNEKLFFGSGTQLSVL.

The J gene is TRBJ2-2, the V gene TRBV7-9, with 7 bases identical to TRBD2. The V gene end was trimmed by 7 bases and the J gene end by 7 bases; junction bases not matched to a gene: 3. Germline loops: CDR1 SEHNR, CDR2 FQNEAQ (reference sequence). CDR3 length: 12 amino acids. The CDR3 loop is CASKRGDGELFF. CDR3 DNA: TGTGCCAGCAAACGGGGGGACGGGGAGCTGTTTTTT.

This chain joins TRBV5-1 and TRBJ2-3, with D possibly TRBD1 on 6 matching bases. Trimming took off 4 bases at V and 0 bases at J, with 15 bases between the two ends. The CDR3 has 16 residues. Germline CDR1 SGHRS, CDR2 YFSETQ. The DNA of the CDR3 is TGCGCCAGCAGCCCCGGACAGAGATCTAGCACAGATACGCAGTATTTT. This codes for CASSPGQRSSTDTQYF.

The V and J genes are TRBV5-1 and TRBJ1-1, with D tentatively TRBD1 (5 bases). V dropped 2 bases and J dropped 1 base, with 9 bases sitting between them. This CDR3 region has 14 residues. Germline CDR1 is SGHRS and CDR2 is YFSETQ. The CDR3 spells CASSLGVQNTEAFF. CDR3 sequence (DNA): TGCGCCAGCAGCTTAGGGGTTCAGAACACTGAAGCTTTCTTT.

V is TRBV10-3 and J is TRBJ2-3; 8 bases are shared with TRBD1. The germline gives CDR1 ENHRY, CDR2 SYGVKD. V lost 7 bases and J lost 3; bases outside the gene matches: 9. This CDR3 contains 15 residues. The DNA for the CDR3 is TGTGCCATCACCCTGACAGGGGATGGTACAGATACGCAGTATTTT. As protein: CAITLTGDGTDTQYF.

V and J are TRBV3-1 (or the pseudogene TRBV3-2) and TRBJ1-2; D unclear. The CDR3 has 11 residues. V shed 2 bases and J shed 6 bases, with 4 bases lying between them. Per the germline V gene, CDR1 is LGHDT and CDR2 is YNNKEL (reference sequence). The CDR3 spells CASSQIDGYTF. The CDR3 coding sequence is TGTGCCAGCAGCCAAATCGATGGCTACACCTTC.

The V and J genes are TRBV7-6 and TRBJ2-5; TRBD1 is a possible D gene (6 bases). The V end lost 1 base, the J end lost 2 bases, and 11 bases lay between the germline ends. The CDR3 covers 15 residues. Germline CDR1 and CDR2: SGHVS and FNYEAQ. CDR3 sequence: CASSLGGQSQETQYF. The DNA for the CDR3 is TGTGCCAGCAGCTTAGGAGGACAGAGTCAAGAGACCCAGTACTTC.